These 26 T cell receptor beta chains share one sample of origin, sequenced in a study of T cells in Graves' hyperthyroidism and ophthalmopathy. RNA transcripts were the template for amplifying TCR beta CDR3 regions. A set of HTBI primers served as the primers for a first-round RT-PCR of the TCR CDR3. TCRdb reanalysed the multiplex PCR reads using MiXCR and keeps one entry per CDR3 protein. The repertoire holds some 720,000 distinct CDR3 sequences, with around 15% as singletons. Sequenced sample: blood. The receptors were gathered from a man between 18 and 35 years old with Graves' hyperthyroidism.

V gene TRBV7-9 combines with J gene TRBJ2-7; 8 bases map to TRBD1. Trimming removed 5 bases from V and 4 bases from J; junction bases left unmatched: 7. This CDR3 comprises 14 residues. The V gene's germline CDR1 is SEHNR and CDR2 FQNEAQ (reference sequence). This chain's CDR3 is CASSHGQGRYEQYF. The CDR3, as DNA: TGTGCCAGCAGCCACGGACAGGGTCGGTACGAGCAGTACTTC.

In this sample, this clonotype turned up many times. The gene calls are TRBV28 and TRBJ2-1, with a weak D call TRBD2 (6 bases). V lost 4 bases to trimming and J lost 1 base, with 14 bases between them. Germline CDR1 MDHEN, CDR2 SYDVKM. This CDR3 contains 16 residues. CDR3 sequence (DNA): TGTGCCAGCAGTTCCTTCGGGAGTAGGTCCTACAATGAGCAGTTCTTC. Residues: CASSSFGSRSYNEQFF.

A remark on this clonotype: A much larger clone differs from this one at a single base, so this may be a read error. The rearrangement links TRBV28 to TRBJ2-5; no definite D call. Germline V lookup: CDR1 MDHEN, CDR2 SYDVKM. The length of the CDR3 is 14 residues. Here the CDR3 reads CASTKGGLQETQCF. The DNA for the CDR3 is TGTGCCAGCACCAAGGGCGGCCTCCAAGAGACCCAGTGCTTC.

This clonotype appeared a few times. The V call is TRBV18, the J call TRBJ2-1; TRBD2 might be the D (6 bases). This CDR3 comprises 16 residues. Trimming stripped 1 base from V and 7 bases from J, with 17 bases between. Germline V lookup: CDR1 KGHSH, CDR2 LQKENI. In DNA form, the CDR3 reads TGTGCCAGCTCACCACAGGCTAGCGCCCTTGGGAATGAGCAGTTCTTC. Translating it yields CASSPQASALGNEQFF.

This rearrangement joins TRBV4-2 to TRBJ1-6; D unresolved. This CDR3 region has 14 residues. V shed 0 bases and J shed 10 bases, with 10 bases lying between them. CDR1 LGHNA and CDR2 YNFKEQ come from the germline V gene. CDR3 sequence: CASSQEAGFSPLHF. The DNA for the CDR3 is TGTGCCAGCAGCCAAGAAGCCGGTTTCTCACCCCTCCACTTT.

The chain combines TRBV5-6 with TRBJ2-1; TRBD1 matches at 8 bases. CDR3 length: 15 amino acids. The V gene's germline CDR1 is SGHDT and CDR2 YYEEEE. Trimming cost V 0 bases and J 6 bases; bases outside gene matches: 5. CDR3 nucleotides: TGTGCCAGCAGCTTGGGACAGGGGATAAGCAATGAGCAGTTCTTC. It yields the protein CASSLGQGISNEQFF. Supplemented by reference TRBV5-6 and TRBJ2-1, the full variable domain reads DAGVTQSPTHLIKTRGQQVTLRCSPKSGHDTVSWYQQALGQGPQFIFQYYEEEERQRGNFPDRFSGHQFPNYSSELNVNALLLGDSALYLCASSLGQGISNEQFFGPGTRLTVL.

The chain has TRBV19 and TRBJ2-1; 10 nucleotides align to TRBD1. After removal of 3 bases from V and 2 bases from J, the junction contained 4 bases not matched to a gene. Germline assignment: CDR1 LNHDA and CDR2 SQIVND (reference sequence). The CDR3 runs 16 residues. CDR3 bases: TGTGCCAGTAGTATCACCGGGACAGGGGCCTACAATGAGCAGTTCTTC. This translates into CASSITGTGAYNEQFF.

This sequence joins TRBV5-6 and TRBJ2-7, with D maybe TRBD1 (5 bases). V was cut by 4 bases and J by 3 bases, with 11 bases left in between. This CDR3 region has 13 residues. Germline CDR1 reads SGHDT; CDR2 reads YYEEEE. The CDR3 is CASSPVDNYEQYF. DNA of the CDR3: TGTGCCAGCAGCCCAGTGGACAACTACGAGCAGTACTTC.

The gene calls are TRBV5-1 and TRBJ1-4; no firm D call. There are 17 residues in the CDR3. Trimming removed 4 bases from V and 0 bases from J, with 16 bases in between. Germline CDR1 is SGHRS and CDR2 is YFSETQ. Written as DNA, the CDR3 is TGCGCCAGCAGCCAAGGGAGCAGGCTTGCAACTAATGAAAAACTGTTTTTT. It yields the protein CASSQGSRLATNEKLFF.

This clonotype came up a few times. V is TRBV4-1 and J is TRBJ2-1; D is perhaps TRBD1 or TRBD2 (7 bases each). This CDR3 contains 14 residues. V shed 4 bases and J shed 8 bases, with 15 bases lying between them. Germline V gene lookup returns CDR1 MGHRA and CDR2 YSYEKL. The DNA of the CDR3 is TGCGCCAGCAGCCTTGGACAGGCGGGGGATGAGCAGTTCTTC. Its protein product is CASSLGQAGDEQFF.

Details on this clonotype: A much larger clone is a single base away; this may be a read error. This chain uses TRBV20-1 with TRBJ1-4; 12 bases are a match to TRBD1. Germline CDR1 DFQATT, CDR2 SNEGSKA (reference sequence). This CDR3 spans 13 amino acids. This CDR3 is CSAGQGANEKLLF. CDR3 in DNA: TGCAGTGCGGGACAGGGGGCTAATGAAAAACTGCTTTTT.

This clonotype was seen a handful of times. The V gene is TRBV29-1, the J gene TRBJ2-1, with 10 bases lining up with TRBD2. CDR3 length: 17 amino acids. Looked up from germline, CDR1 is SQVTM and CDR2 is ANQGSEA. The junction had 13 bases not matched to a gene; V was cut back by 4 bases and J by 4 bases. The CDR3 DNA sequence: TGCAGCGTTGGGGGAGGGCTAGCGGGAGCTCCATACAATGAGCAGTTCTTC. It specifies CSVGGGLAGAPYNEQFF.

This chain joins TRBV6-5 and TRBJ2-4; 8 bases fit TRBD2. Per germline, CDR1 MNHEY and CDR2 SVGAGI. J lost 5 bases, V lost 6 bases, and 6 bases had no gene match. The CDR3 totals 14 residues. The CDR3 sequence is CASSLAGTQNIQYF. The CDR3 coding sequence is TGTGCCAGCAGCTTAGCGGGGACTCAAAACATTCAGTACTTC.

In its sample, this clonotype was seen many times. The chain joins TRBV2 to TRBJ1-1, with TRBD1 matching 7 bases. CDR3 size: 18 residues. Germline V CDR1 and CDR2: SNHLY, FYNNEI. With 4 bases clipped from V and 5 bases from J, the junction kept 19 bases outside the gene matches. This chain's CDR3 is CASSVFLGTASGKTEAFF. DNA of the CDR3: TGTGCCAGCAGTGTGTTCCTCGGGACAGCCAGCGGGAAGACTGAAGCTTTCTTT.

In its sample, this clonotype was seen many times. This chain connects TRBV20-1 to TRBJ2-3; D is ambiguous. This CDR3 region has 12 residues. V was trimmed by 4 bases and J by 1 base, leaving 6 bases between them. Germline V gene sequence: CDR1 DFQATT, CDR2 SNEGSKA (reference sequence). The DNA of the CDR3 is TGCAGTGCTATACTGCGCACAGATACGCAGTATTTT. Protein product: CSAILRTDTQYF.

This clonotype has more than one count but fewer than ten. This rearrangement joins TRBV19 to TRBJ1-5; TRBD1 might be the D (5 bases). This CDR3 has 15 residues. Germline V lookup: CDR1 LNHDA, CDR2 SQIVND (reference sequence). V shed 2 bases and J shed 7 bases, with 15 bases lying between them. The CDR3 DNA is TGTGCCAGTAGTATACCAGGGATCAGAGTACAGCCCCAGCATTTT. Its translation is CASSIPGIRVQPQHF. Based on the CDR3 plus reference TRBV19 and TRBJ1-5, the full variable domain is DGGITQSPKYLFRKEGQNVTLSCEQNLNHDAMYWYRQDPGQGLRLIYYSQIVNDFQKGDIAEGYSVSREKKESFPLTVTSAQKNPTAFYLCASSIPGIRVQPQHFGDGTRLSIL.

This clonotype was seen ten or more times. Here the CDR3 DNA reads TGCAGTGCCGCCCGAGCGGAGGTAGGAGAGACCCAGTACTTC. Translated, it gives CSAARAEVGETQYF. The chain employs TRBV20-1 and TRBJ2-5; perhaps TRBD2 as D (5 bases). Germline V lookup: CDR1 DFQATT, CDR2 SNEGSKA (reference sequence). The length of the CDR3 is 14 residues. With 6 bases removed from V and 4 bases from J, the gap between germline ends came to 18 bases.

J is TRBJ2-7 and V is TRBV3-1; 7 bases agree with TRBD1. CDR3 length equals 14 residues. V gave up 2 bases and J gave up 4 bases; unmatched junction bases: 5. CDR1 and CDR2 from the germline V gene are LGHDT and YNNKEL (reference sequence). CDR3 region: CASSQLGRGYEQYF. The CDR3 DNA reads as TGTGCCAGCAGCCAATTAGGCAGGGGGTACGAGCAGTACTTC.

The rearrangement uses TRBV30 and TRBJ2-7, with TRBD1 matching 7 bases. The trim removed 4 bases at V and 4 bases at J, leaving 10 bases unmatched. This CDR3 spans 14 amino acids. The germline CDR1 and CDR2 sequences are GTSNPN and SVGIG (reference sequence). The DNA of the CDR3 is TGTGCCTGGATGACAGGGCAAGGCTCGTACGAGCAGTACTTC. It translates to CAWMTGQGSYEQYF.

The J gene is TRBJ2-7, the V gene TRBV4-1; D gene unclear. The CDR3 has 13 amino acids. Germline V gene data show CDR1 as MGHRA and CDR2 as YSYEKL. V shed 0 bases and J shed 3 bases, with 6 bases lying between them. This CDR3 is CASSQDPDYEQYF. CDR3 DNA sequence: TGCGCCAGCAGCCAAGATCCCGACTACGAGCAGTACTTC.

This clonotype was observed once. The gene calls are TRBV28 and TRBJ1-5; D gene ambiguous. This CDR3 is 10 amino acids long. Per the germline V gene, CDR1 is MDHEN and CDR2 is SYDVKM. The V gene lost 6 bases and the J gene lost 12 bases, with 9 bases spanning the gap. CDR3 residues: CASSQGLQHF. As DNA, the CDR3 is TGTGCCAGCAGCCAAGGACTCCAGCATTTT.

This clonotype was seen a few times. This rearrangement joins TRBV20-1 to TRBJ2-5; 10 bases fit TRBD2. Germline-derived CDR1 and CDR2 are DFQATT and SNEGSKA (reference sequence). This CDR3 comprises 15 residues. V trimming: 5 bases; J trimming: 2 bases; junction bases outside the gene matches: 8. The CDR3 region is CSAVGLADTQETQYF. In DNA form, the CDR3 reads TGCAGTGCTGTCGGACTAGCGGATACACAAGAGACCCAGTACTTC.

There are many counts of this clonotype. The V call is TRBV7-9, the J call TRBJ2-3, with D perhaps matching TRBD2 (5 bases). The germline gives CDR1 SEHNR, CDR2 FQNEAQ (reference sequence). The CDR3 is 13 amino acids. V lost 5 bases to trimming and J lost 4 bases, with 10 bases between them. CDR3 residues: CASSPDYADTQYF. The CDR3 bases are TGTGCCAGCAGCCCCGACTACGCAGATACGCAGTATTTT.

This chain links TRBV9 with TRBJ1-6, with TRBD1 as a possible D gene (5 bases). Per the germline V gene, CDR1 is SGDLS and CDR2 is YYNGEE. The V gene lost 0 bases and the J gene lost 3 bases, with 10 bases spanning the gap. The CDR3 spans 16 residues. CDR3 DNA sequence: TGTGCCAGCAGCGTAGAAGGGGACTACTATAATTCACCCCTCCACTTT. This codes for CASSVEGDYYNSPLHF.

The table lists this clonotype with a few counts. This chain uses TRBV2 with TRBJ2-7, with TRBD1 matching 7 bases. The germline gives CDR1 SNHLY, CDR2 FYNNEI. The V segment lost 6 bases and the J segment 1 base; nucleotides outside the gene matches: 9. There are 15 residues in the CDR3. This CDR3 is CASSLPSGQSYEQYF. CDR3 DNA sequence: TGTGCCAGCAGCTTACCCTCGGGACAGTCCTACGAGCAGTACTTC.

Many counts were recorded for this clonotype. This chain links TRBV19 with TRBJ2-7; 7 positions match TRBD2. In germline, CDR1 is LNHDA, CDR2 SQIVND (reference sequence). V lost 1 base, J lost 3 bases, and 0 bases stayed unmatched. The CDR3 consists of 13 residues. CDR3 nucleotides: TGTGCCAGTAGTATAGGCGGGAGCTACGAGCAGTACTTC. Translation: CASSIGGSYEQYF.